The rows below give T cell receptor beta chains drawn from one sample of a study of blood T cell repertoires in COVID-19. The repertoire was sequenced with immunoSEQ multiplex PCR; TCRdb's copy has only in-frame clones and lacks some. The sample lists about 88,000 clones, about nine tenths occurring once. Source material: peripheral blood. These receptors were taken from a male donor with acute or convalescent COVID-19. The CDR3 runs from the conserved cysteine through the conserved F or W. A D gene is named only where the DNA matches it firmly. Rows may omit the clone size; those that give it use once, few, many or a size class.

TRBV28	once	TRBJ1-5	.	TGTGCCAGCAGTAGAGCAGGGGTCAATCAGCCCCAGCATTTT	CASSRAGVNQPQHF
TRBV9	once	TRBJ1-1	.	TGTGCCAGCAGCGTAGGACAAGTGAACACTGAAGCTTTCTTT	CASSVGQVNTEAFF
TRBV5-4	.	TRBJ1-1	.	TGTGCCAGCATCGTACGAGGATCCATGAACACTGAAGCTTTCTTT	CASIVRGSMNTEAFF
TRBV5-1	once	TRBJ2-7	TRBD1	TGCGCCAGCGGTCCTGGGACAGGGGAATTCTACGAGCAGTACTTC	CASGPGTGEFYEQYF
TRBV15	.	TRBJ2-5	TRBD1	TGTGCCACCAGCATGGACAGGGGGCGGGAGACCCAGTACTTC	CATSMDRGRETQYF
TRBV25-1	few	TRBJ1-2	.	TGTGCCAGCAGTGACGCCCAACGGAGCTATGGCTACACCTTC	CASSDAQRSYGYTF
TRBV19	.	TRBJ1-3	.	TGTGCCAGTAAGAGCTCTGGAAACACCATATATTTT	CASKSSGNTIYF
TRBV28	.	TRBJ2-7	.	TGTGCCAGCAGTTTGGGCAGACCCTACGAGCAGTACTTC	CASSLGRPYEQYF
TRBV6-5	.	TRBJ1-5	.	TGTGCCAGCAGCAACCCTCAGGGAAATCAGCCCCAGCATTTT	CASSNPQGNQPQHF
TRBV20-1	.	TRBJ2-5	.	TGCAGTGCAATCCTCCGGGAGACCCAGTACTTC	CSAILRETQYF
TRBV5-1	.	TRBJ2-1	TRBD2	TGCGCCAGCGGAGGACTAGCGGGGGGGCCATCTAACTACAATGAGCAGTTCTTC	CASGGLAGGPSNYNEQFF
TRBV5-8	few	TRBJ1-2	.	TGTGCCAGCAGCCTTCGGCAGGGTGACTACACCTTC	CASSLRQGDYTF
TRBV10-3	.	TRBJ2-5	TRBD2	TGTGCCATCAGAAGGGCGGGGGAGGGGGAGACCCAGTACTTC	CAIRRAGEGETQYF
TRBV6-5	.	TRBJ1-1	TRBD1	TGTGCCAGCAGTCCAAGACAGGGCACTGAAGCTTTCTTT	CASSPRQGTEAFF
TRBV9	.	TRBJ2-1	.	TGTGCCAGCAGCCCCCAGGGAGGTCCCAGCAGTGAGCAGTTCTTC	CASSPQGGPSSEQFF
TRBV2	.	TRBJ1-1	TRBD1	TGTGCCAGCAGCACACAGGGGGTCGCTGAAGCTTTCTTT	CASSTQGVAEAFF
TRBV5-6	.	TRBJ2-7	.	TGTGCCAGCAGCTCCTACTCAGGGGGGACGAGATACGAGCAGTACTTC	CASSSYSGGTRYEQYF
TRBV6-5	.	TRBJ1-1	.	TGTGCCAGCAGTTACTTTAGCAGCGACACTGAAGCTTTCTTT	CASSYFSSDTEAFF
TRBV7-9	.	TRBJ1-1	.	TGTGCCAGCAGCTATGGGGCGGGGGGCAGCATGAACACTGAAGCTTTCTTT	CASSYGAGGSMNTEAFF
TRBV2	.	TRBJ1-5	.	TGTGCCAGCAGTGTTCCGGGTAGCAATCAGCCCCAGCATTTT	CASSVPGSNQPQHF
TRBV5-1	.	TRBJ1-1	.	TGCGCCAGCAGATTATCAGGGTCGAACACTGAAGCTTTCTTT	CASRLSGSNTEAFF
TRBV5-4	.	TRBJ1-2	.	TGTGCCAGCAGCGCGGGGACGGAGGGCAATGGCTACACCTTC	CASSAGTEGNGYTF
TRBV21-1	.	TRBJ1-4	.	TGTGCCAGCAGCAATCTATTTTCGGGGGGCCCAGAAAAACTGTTTTTT	CASSNLFSGGPEKLFF
TRBV2	few	TRBJ1-2	.	TGTGCCAGCAGTGAAGGTAGCGCGGCGGGCTATGGCTACACCTTC	CASSEGSAAGYGYTF
TRBV27	.	TRBJ1-2	TRBD1	TGTGCCAGCAGTTCCAGGGGGCGGTCTGGCTACACCTTC	CASSSRGRSGYTF
TRBV5-4	.	TRBJ1-4	.	TGTGCCAGCAGCGGGGGCCCCGGCGGGTCGGGCACTAATGAAAAACTGTTTTTT	CASSGGPGGSGTNEKLFF